This T cell receptor (beta chain) was sequenced for a study of early T cells in non-severe SARS-CoV-2 infection. About the research overall: Sequencing input comprised bulk RNA from unsorted whole blood; chain pairing was not available. Notes on the study in general: VDJdb-based matching was biased toward anti-spike CD8 responses and missed private and CD4 specificities.

In germline, CDR1 is MNHEY, CDR2 SVGEGT. The CDR3 is 16 amino acids. The germline V and J ends were trimmed by 2 bases and 4 bases, with 17 bases remaining between them. There are many counts of this clonotype. Its antigen remains unknown. Attachment of unique molecular identifiers was made to individual cDNA molecules. TCRdb redid the calling of the 5' RACE reads with MiXCR, one entry per CDR3 protein. The data contain tens of thousands of distinct CDR3 sequences, approximately 10% of them seen just once; the ten biggest clones take up over 10%. The clonotype originates from an adult who was a healthcare worker with PCR-confirmed SARS-CoV-2 infection or an uninfected control (not recorded which). V is TRBV6-2 or TRBV6-3 and J is TRBJ1-2; tentative D call: TRBD1 (5 bases). Sequenced material: whole blood. As DNA, the CDR3 is TGTGCCAGCAGTTACGCGTTCCACGACAGACGCTATGGCTACACCTTC. Its translation is CASSYAFHDRRYGYTF.